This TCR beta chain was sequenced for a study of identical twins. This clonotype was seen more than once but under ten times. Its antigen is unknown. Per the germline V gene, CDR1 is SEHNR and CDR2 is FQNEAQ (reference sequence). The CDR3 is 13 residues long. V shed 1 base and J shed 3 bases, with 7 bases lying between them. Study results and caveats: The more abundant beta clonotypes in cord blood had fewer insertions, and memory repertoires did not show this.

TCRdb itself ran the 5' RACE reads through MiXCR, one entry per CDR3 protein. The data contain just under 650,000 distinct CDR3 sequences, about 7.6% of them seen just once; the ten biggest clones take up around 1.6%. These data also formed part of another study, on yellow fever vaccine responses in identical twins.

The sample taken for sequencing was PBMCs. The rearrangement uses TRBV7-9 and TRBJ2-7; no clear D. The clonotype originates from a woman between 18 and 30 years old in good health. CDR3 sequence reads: CASSLGKIYEQYF. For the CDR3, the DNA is TGTGCCAGCAGCTTAGGCAAGATCTACGAGCAGTACTTC.